This section outlines one T cell receptor beta chain sequence together with its context. The target antigen is unknown. The record originates from a study of cytomegalovirus exposure and HLA in healthy donors. Study results and limitations: Earlier analysis looked at TCR beta V segments, and most were productive about 90% or about 30% of the time. A later analysis showed TCR association rates differing by HLA locus, peaking at DRB1 and lowest at HLA-C.

Primers for the PCR totalled 60 Vbeta and 13 Jbeta. Sequencing used immunoSEQ multiplex PCR; TCRdb keeps in-frame clones, though not all of them. The sample includes about 130,000 clones, around three quarters of them seen just once. V lost 5 bases to trimming and J lost 0 bases; unmatched junction nucleotides: 11. The CDR3 totals 18 residues. Per germline, CDR1 SGHNT and CDR2 YENEEA. Sequencing was performed on PBMCs. This chain joins TRBV11-3 and TRBJ2-1, with TRBD2 matching 9 bases. The source of this sequence is a man aged 25 to 40 in good health. CDR3 DNA sequence: TGTGCCAGCAGCCGAGGGCTAGCGGGGTCCACCTCCTACAATGAGCAGTTCTTC. Translated: CASSRGLAGSTSYNEQFF.